This TCR beta chain originates from a study of blood T cell repertoires in COVID-19. Study overall: Collection of acute and convalescent COVID-19 samples took place in the United States, Italy and Spain. PBMCs, B-cell-depleted T cells, or T cells provided the cDNA or gDNA that made up the material.

CDR1 and CDR2 from the germline V gene are MDHEN and SYDVKM. V was pared by 6 bases and J by 11 bases, with 16 bases between. The CDR3 sequence is 12 residues long. This clone was seen more than once but under ten times. Authors' processing steps: Amplification with reference gene primers provided the estimates of nucleated cell counts. Sequencing was performed with immunoSEQ multiplex PCR; in TCRdb, only in-frame clones are kept and a portion is missing. That table supplies the V and J calls and clone size; D and trimming were determined from the DNA. The sample contains about 250,000 clones, approximately 89% of which appear only once.

This receptor was identified in a woman aged 60-75 years who had recovered from COVID-19. The chain links TRBV28 to TRBJ1-2; D gene uncertain. The specimen sequenced was peripheral blood. The CDR3 loop is CASSYPPRAYTF. In DNA form, the CDR3 reads TGTGCCAGCAGCTACCCCCCGAGGGCATACACCTTC.